This T cell receptor beta chain came from a study of blood T cell repertoires in COVID-19. Trimming stripped 6 bases from V and 5 bases from J, with 11 bases between. The CDR3 sequence is 12 residues long. Germline-derived CDR1 and CDR2 are MDHEN and SYDVKM. Assay: immunoSEQ multiplex PCR; the TCRdb copy retains only in-frame clones and omits some. Found here are 75,000 to 100,000 clones, roughly 82% of them singletons; the top ten hold roughly 22%. Input material: peripheral blood. The sequence was obtained from a human donor in a cohort sampled during active COVID-19. V is TRBV28 and J is TRBJ2-7; maybe TRBD1 (6 bases). The chain's CDR3 is CASSTGYDEQYF. The DNA of the CDR3 is TGTGCCAGCAGCACAGGGTACGACGAGCAGTACTTC.